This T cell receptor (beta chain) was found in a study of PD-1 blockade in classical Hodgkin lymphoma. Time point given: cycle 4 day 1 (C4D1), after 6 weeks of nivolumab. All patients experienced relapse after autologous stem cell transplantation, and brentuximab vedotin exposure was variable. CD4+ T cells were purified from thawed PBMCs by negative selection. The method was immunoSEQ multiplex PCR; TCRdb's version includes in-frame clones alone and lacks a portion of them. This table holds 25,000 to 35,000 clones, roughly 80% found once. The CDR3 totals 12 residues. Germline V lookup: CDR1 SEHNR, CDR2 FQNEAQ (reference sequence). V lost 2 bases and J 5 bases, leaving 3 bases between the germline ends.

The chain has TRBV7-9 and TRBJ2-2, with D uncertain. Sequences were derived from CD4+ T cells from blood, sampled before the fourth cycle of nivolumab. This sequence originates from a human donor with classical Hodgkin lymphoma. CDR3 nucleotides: TGTGCCAGCAGCTTAAGAACCGGGGAGCTGTTTTTT. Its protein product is CASSLRTGELFF.